The clone carrying this T cell receptor (beta chain) was seen a few times. Its target is not known. This sample stems from a study of PD-1 blockade in classical Hodgkin lymphoma. Trimming removed 2 bases from V and 6 bases from J; junction bases left unmatched: 12. This CDR3 has 17 residues. Germline lookup yields CDR1 LNHDA and CDR2 SQIVND (reference sequence). TCRdb's table, derived via immunoSEQ multiplex PCR, lists solely in-frame clones and lacks some. Of approximately 20,000 clones listed, approximately 87% are singletons. Study conclusions and caveats: The causes of the repertoire differences, possibly disease activity or prior therapy, remain undefined.

Time point meaning: cycle 4 day 1 (C4D1), after less than 7 weeks of nivolumab. With no exception, relapse followed autologous stem cell transplantation in all patients, and brentuximab vedotin exposure varied. Out of thawed PBMCs, magnetic negative selection purified CD4+ T cells. Specimen: CD4+ T cells from blood, collected before the fourth cycle of nivolumab. The rearrangement links TRBV19 to TRBJ2-7, with 11 bases lining up with TRBD1. The sequence came from a human donor with classical Hodgkin lymphoma. CDR3: CASSIRYGTGGPSEQYF. CDR3 nucleotides: TGTGCCAGTAGTATACGTTACGGGACAGGGGGTCCCTCCGAGCAGTACTTC.